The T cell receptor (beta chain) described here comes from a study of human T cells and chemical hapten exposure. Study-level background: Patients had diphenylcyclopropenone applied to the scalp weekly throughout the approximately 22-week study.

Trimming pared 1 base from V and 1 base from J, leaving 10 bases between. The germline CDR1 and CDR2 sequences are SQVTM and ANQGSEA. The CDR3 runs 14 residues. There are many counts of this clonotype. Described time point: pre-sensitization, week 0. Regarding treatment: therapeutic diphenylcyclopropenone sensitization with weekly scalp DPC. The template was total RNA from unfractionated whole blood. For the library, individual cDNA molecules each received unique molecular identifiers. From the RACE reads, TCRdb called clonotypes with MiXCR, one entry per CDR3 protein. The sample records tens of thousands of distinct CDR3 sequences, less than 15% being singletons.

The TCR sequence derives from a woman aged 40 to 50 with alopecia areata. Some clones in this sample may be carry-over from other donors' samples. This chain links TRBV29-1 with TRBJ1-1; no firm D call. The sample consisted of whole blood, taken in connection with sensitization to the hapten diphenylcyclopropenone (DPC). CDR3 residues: CSVEGRWGNTEAFF. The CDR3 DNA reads TGCAGCGTTGAAGGCAGGTGGGGGAACACTGAAGCTTTCTTT. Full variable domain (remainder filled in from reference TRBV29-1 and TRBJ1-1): SAVISQKPSRDICQRGTSLTIQCQVDSQVTMMFWYRQQPGQSLTLIATANQGSEATYESGFVIDKFPISRPNLTFSTLTVSNMSPEDSSIYLCSVEGRWGNTEAFFGQGTRLTVV.